These 7 T cell receptor beta chains originate from one sample sequenced in a study of cytomegalovirus exposure and HLA in healthy donors. Sequencing was performed with immunoSEQ multiplex PCR; in TCRdb, only in-frame clones are kept and a portion is missing. The data show 150,000 to 200,000 clones, 80% to 90% seen once. Sequenced: PBMCs. The receptors were sampled from a woman aged 25 to 39 in good health and CMV-seronegative.

The chain employs TRBV13 and TRBJ2-7; 8 bases are shared with TRBD2. The CDR3 covers 17 residues. Germline V gene data show CDR1 as PRHDT and CDR2 as FYEKMQ (reference sequence). J lost 5 bases, V lost 7 bases, and 19 bases had no gene match. DNA for the CDR3: TGTGCCAGCACCATCTCTACCGTGGCGGGGGGAGGCAACGAGCAGTACTTC. Residues: CASTISTVAGGGNEQYF. Variable domain in full (rest from reference TRBV13 and TRBJ2-7): AAGVIQSPRHLIKEKRETATLKCYPIPRHDTVYWYQQGPGQDPQFLISFYEKMQSDKGSIPDRFSAQQFSDYHSELNMSSLELGDSALYFCASTISTVAGGGNEQYFGPGTRLTVT.

The sample holds one count of this clone. The V gene is TRBV5-6, the J gene TRBJ2-1; D possibly corresponds to TRBD2 (6 bases). CDR1 is SGHDT, CDR2 YYEEEE, per germline. Trimming cost V 0 bases and J 4 bases, with 11 bases left between them. The CDR3 has 15 amino acids. CDR3 sequence: CASSLGGEGYNEQFF. The CDR3 DNA is TGTGCCAGCAGCTTGGGGGGGGAAGGGTACAATGAGCAGTTCTTC.

Here the CDR3 DNA reads TGCGCCAGCAGCTTGGGGACTAGCGGATGGGACGAGCAGTACTTC. As protein: CASSLGTSGWDEQYF. The chain joins TRBV5-1 to TRBJ2-7; 10 nucleotides line up with TRBD2. The J segment lost 5 bases and the V segment lost 0 bases, leaving 5 bases of the junction unmatched. The CDR3 totals 15 residues. Per the germline V gene, CDR1 is SGHRS and CDR2 is YFSETQ.

This clone was picked up one time. The chain recombines TRBV5-4 with TRBJ2-3; TRBD2 agrees at 7 bases. J gave up 6 bases and V 2 bases, and 12 bases lay outside the gene matches. This CDR3 has 16 residues. Germline V gives CDR1 SGHNT, CDR2 YYREEE (reference sequence). The CDR3 loop reads CASSLAAVLGGDTQYF. CDR3 DNA sequence: TGTGCCAGCAGCTTAGCAGCTGTTTTGGGAGGGGATACGCAGTATTTT.

V is TRBV27 and J is TRBJ2-6; TRBD1 aligns across 9 bases. The V and J ends lost 2 bases and 0 bases, in that order; junction bases with no gene match: 11. Germline CDR1 is MNHEY and CDR2 is SMNVEV (reference sequence). This CDR3 has 20 amino acids. Here the CDR3 reads CASSLGTGGSSNSGANVLTF. The CDR3 bases are TGTGCCAGCAGTTTAGGAACAGGGGGCAGTTCTAACTCTGGGGCCAACGTCCTGACTTTC.

This chain uses TRBV5-1 with TRBJ2-5; 7 bases map to TRBD1. CDR3 length: 16 residues. Looked up from germline, CDR1 is SGHRS and CDR2 is YFSETQ. V trimming: 0 bases; J trimming: 1 base; junction bases outside the gene matches: 6. The CDR3 reads CASSLALRDSQETQYF. CDR3 nucleotide sequence: TGCGCCAGCAGCTTGGCGCTTAGGGACAGCCAAGAGACCCAGTACTTC.

The rearrangement uses TRBV27 and TRBJ1-4; D gene uncertain. CDR1 and CDR2 (germline): MNHEY, SMNVEV (reference sequence). This CDR3 has 16 amino acids. V was cut by 4 bases and J by 3 bases, with 15 bases left in between. The CDR3 spells CASSSLNSLPNEKLFF. CDR3 bases: TGTGCCAGCAGTTCCCTGAACAGCCTCCCTAATGAAAAACTGTTTTTT.